This is a list of T cell receptor beta chains from one sample in a study of blood T cell repertoires in COVID-19. Repertoires were generated with immunoSEQ multiplex PCR, while TCRdb's copy carries only in-frame clones and drops some. The table has 200,000 to 250,000 clones, under 90% seen once. Specimen: PBMCs or T cells enriched from blood (not recorded which). The source of these receptors is a man aged 60-69 years who had recovered from COVID-19. The CDR3 runs from the conserved cysteine through the conserved F or W. The order of the fields is D gene, J gene, V gene, clone size, CDR3 protein, CDR3 DNA. A D gene is named only where the DNA matches it firmly. Size is omitted from some rows. Given values are once, few, many or a class for expanded clones.

>TRBD1|TRBJ1-2|TRBV7-2|.
CASSRNGLQGEGYTF
TGTGCCAGCAGCCGTAACGGTTTACAGGGGGAGGGCTACACCTTC
>TRBD1|TRBJ2-1|TRBV20-1|.
CSASTGGRDNEQFF
TGCAGTGCAAGTACAGGGGGTAGGGACAATGAGCAGTTCTTC
>.|TRBJ2-3|TRBV6-1|.
CASSEVGEGTDTQYF
TGTGCCAGCAGTGAAGTTGGAGAGGGCACAGATACGCAGTATTTT
>TRBD1|TRBJ1-2|TRBV28|.
CASSLWADRALGGYTF
TGTGCCAGCAGTTTATGGGCGGACAGGGCTCTAGGTGGCTACACCTTC
>.|TRBJ2-7|TRBV5-1|.
CASSLQGREQYF
TGCGCCAGCAGCTTACAGGGCCGCGAGCAGTACTTC
>.|TRBJ2-2|TRBV4-3|.
CASSDSTNTGELFF
TGCGCCAGCAGCGATAGTACGAACACCGGGGAGCTGTTTTTT
>.|TRBJ2-1|TRBV18|.
CASSPWGGEQFF
TGTGCCAGCTCACCATGGGGAGGTGAGCAGTTCTTC
>.|TRBJ2-7|TRBV12-3/TRBV12-4|.
CASSFGQAYEQYF
TGTGCCAGCAGTTTCGGTCAAGCCTACGAGCAGTACTTC
>TRBD1|TRBJ1-2|TRBV9|.
CASSADTGADYGYTF
TGTGCCAGCAGCGCAGACACAGGGGCCGACTATGGCTACACCTTC
>TRBD1|TRBJ1-4|TRBV19|.
CASSPQGTTGGAGEKLFF
TGTGCCAGTAGTCCCCAGGGGACGACAGGGGGCGCGGGGGAAAAACTGTTTTTT
>.|TRBJ2-7|TRBV7-9|.
CASSLGPALPEQYF
TGTGCCAGCAGCTTAGGGCCAGCGCTGCCGGAGCAGTACTTC
>.|TRBJ2-7|TRBV6-5|.
CASRRQAYEQYF
TGTGCCAGCAGACGACAGGCCTACGAGCAGTACTTC
>TRBD1|TRBJ2-3|TRBV19|.
CASSNRGTGSTDTQYF
TGTGCCAGTAGTAACCGGGGGACAGGGAGCACAGATACGCAGTATTTT
>.|TRBJ1-1|TRBV5-1|.
CASSPETGLNTEAFF
TGCGCCAGCAGCCCCGAAACAGGGCTGAACACTGAAGCTTTCTTT
>TRBD1|TRBJ1-1|TRBV5-6|.
CASSSGDRGWGENTEAFF
TGTGCCAGCAGCTCCGGGGACAGGGGTTGGGGAGAAAACACTGAAGCTTTCTTT
>.|TRBJ2-2|TRBV18|.
CASSPGLYGELFF
TGTGCCAGCTCACCGGGACTCTACGGGGAGCTGTTTTTT
>.|TRBJ1-2|TRBV7-2|few
CASSPNGGNYGYTF
TGTGCCAGCAGCCCGAACGGGGGGAACTATGGCTACACCTTC
>.|TRBJ1-1|TRBV6-2/TRBV6-3|.
CASSYSRGQLNTEAFF
TGTGCCAGCAGTTACTCCCGAGGACAGCTGAACACTGAAGCTTTCTTT
>TRBD1|TRBJ1-3|TRBV6-5|.
CASSPSLTGRNTIYF
TGTGCCAGCAGTCCCAGCCTGACAGGGCGAAACACCATATATTTT
>.|TRBJ1-2|TRBV6-5|.
CASTPGGDGYTF
TGTGCCAGTACGCCCGGGGGGGATGGCTACACCTTC
>.|TRBJ1-3|TRBV5-1|.
CASSLWGLSGNTIYF
TGCGCCAGCAGCTTGTGGGGGCTCTCTGGAAACACCATATATTTT
>TRBD1|TRBJ2-7|TRBV5-6|.
CASSLQGPYEQYF
TGTGCCAGCAGCCTACAGGGGCCCTACGAGCAGTACTTC
>.|TRBJ2-2|TRBV7-8|few
CASSLVSANTGELFF
TGTGCCAGCAGCTTAGTCTCAGCGAACACCGGGGAGCTGTTTTTT
>.|TRBJ1-2|TRBV19|few
CASSIQQGSYGYTF
TGTGCCAGTAGTATCCAACAGGGTTCATATGGCTACACCTTC
>.|TRBJ1-2|TRBV3-1/TRBV3-2|.
CASSKEGLYGYTF
TGTGCCAGCAGCAAGGAGGGCCTCTATGGCTACACCTTC
>.|TRBJ2-5|TRBV18|.
CASSPLRDLGETQYF
TGTGCCAGCTCACCACTCCGGGATCTGGGGGAGACCCAGTACTTC
>.|TRBJ1-2|TRBV6-5|.
CASSSPAGLGNYGYTF
TGTGCCAGCAGTTCCCCTGCGGGTCTCGGGAACTATGGCTACACCTTC
>TRBD1|TRBJ2-1|TRBV12-5|.
CASGARTGNEQFF
TGTGCTAGTGGTGCACGGACAGGGAATGAGCAGTTCTTC
>.|TRBJ1-2|TRBV18|.
CASSRGQEYGYTF
TGTGCCAGCTCTCGGGGACAAGAGTATGGCTACACCTTC
>.|TRBJ1-1|TRBV25-1|.
CASSPLRGGGENTEAFF
TGTGCCAGCAGTCCCCTCAGGGGAGGGGGTGAGAACACTGAAGCTTTCTTT
>TRBD1|TRBJ2-1|TRBV19|.
CASSIVGGRSDNEQFF
TGTGCCAGTAGTATAGTAGGGGGCAGGTCCGACAATGAGCAGTTCTTC
>TRBD1|TRBJ2-7|TRBV27|.
CASSSPGTGAYEQYF
TGTGCCAGCAGTTCACCCGGGACAGGGGCCTACGAGCAGTACTTC
>.|TRBJ2-7|TRBV5-4|.
CASSLGRGGTREQYF
TGTGCCAGCAGCTTGGGGCGGGGTGGAACTCGGGAGCAGTACTTC